A selection of T cell receptor beta chains follows, all from one sample in a study of Tregs in tolerant kidney transplant recipients. TCRdb keeps only in-frame clones here, not all; method: immunoSEQ multiplex PCR. This table has about 110,000 clones, around 87% appearing once. The sequencing here drew on CD4+ T cells from blood, taken before the transplant. The origin of the receptors is a human donor who received a combined kidney and bone marrow transplant. Each CDR3 is given with its conserved first and last residue. A D gene is named only where the DNA matches it firmly. Size values are once, few and many counts, or a class for expanded clones, and some rows have none.

CDR3aa: CASSPGQGETQYF; CDR3nt: TGCGCCAGCAGCCCAGGACAGGGCGAGACCCAGTACTTC; j_gene: TRBJ2-5; v_gene: TRBV4-3; abundance: .; d_gene: TRBD1
CDR3aa: CASSEVGHYAF; CDR3nt: TGTGCCAGCAGTGAAGTGGGACATTATGCTTTT; j_gene: TRBJ1-4; v_gene: TRBV25-1; abundance: .; d_gene: .
CDR3aa: CASSQDRGPTGELFF; CDR3nt: TGCGCCAGCAGCCAGGACAGGGGGCCGACCGGGGAGCTGTTTTTT; j_gene: TRBJ2-2; v_gene: TRBV4-1; abundance: .; d_gene: TRBD1
CDR3aa: CASSNPWGEGYTF; CDR3nt: TGTGCCAGCAGCAACCCCTGGGGGGAAGGCTACACCTTC; j_gene: TRBJ1-2; v_gene: TRBV5-5; abundance: .; d_gene: .
CDR3aa: CSVVPPLAGGDYTEAFF; CDR3nt: TGCAGCGTTGTACCCCCACTAGCGGGGGGGGATTACACTGAAGCTTTCTTT; j_gene: TRBJ1-1; v_gene: TRBV29-1; abundance: .; d_gene: .
CDR3aa: CASSIRGGAYEQYF; CDR3nt: TGTGCCAGTAGTATCAGAGGGGGAGCCTACGAGCAGTACTTC; j_gene: TRBJ2-7; v_gene: TRBV19; abundance: .; d_gene: .
CDR3aa: CAISESSGGDEQFF; CDR3nt: TGTGCCATCAGTGAGTCGTCGGGGGGGGATGAGCAGTTCTTC; j_gene: TRBJ2-1; v_gene: TRBV10-3; abundance: .; d_gene: TRBD2
CDR3aa: CASSRLARGDEQFF; CDR3nt: TGTGCCAGCAGTAGACTAGCAAGGGGCGATGAGCAGTTCTTC; j_gene: TRBJ2-1; v_gene: TRBV2; abundance: .; d_gene: TRBD2
CDR3aa: CASSRPGGLDEQYF; CDR3nt: TGTGCCAGCAGCCGCCCCGGGGGGCTGGACGAGCAGTACTTC; j_gene: TRBJ2-7; v_gene: TRBV7-2; abundance: .; d_gene: .
CDR3aa: CASSVTADNSPLHF; CDR3nt: TGTGCCAGCAGCGTAACAGCAGATAATTCACCCCTCCACTTT; j_gene: TRBJ1-6; v_gene: TRBV9; abundance: .; d_gene: .
CDR3aa: CASSLGQGSYEQYF; CDR3nt: TGTGCCAGCTCACTGGGACAGGGATCCTACGAGCAGTACTTC; j_gene: TRBJ2-7; v_gene: TRBV18; abundance: few; d_gene: TRBD1
CDR3aa: CASSIKGAGNQPQHF; CDR3nt: TGTGCCAGTAGTATAAAAGGAGCGGGCAATCAGCCCCAGCATTTT; j_gene: TRBJ1-5; v_gene: TRBV19; abundance: .; d_gene: .
CDR3aa: CASSPGGIAVSSYEQYF; CDR3nt: TGTGCCAGCAGCCCCGGGGGTATAGCGGTTAGCTCCTACGAGCAGTACTTC; j_gene: TRBJ2-7; v_gene: TRBV11-1; abundance: .; d_gene: .
CDR3aa: CATSRGETGDEQYF; CDR3nt: TGTGCCACCAGCAGAGGCGAGACAGGGGACGAGCAGTACTTC; j_gene: TRBJ2-7; v_gene: TRBV15; abundance: .; d_gene: TRBD1
CDR3aa: CASSSNRNQPQHF; CDR3nt: TGTGCCAGCAGTTCTAACAGGAATCAGCCCCAGCATTTT; j_gene: TRBJ1-5; v_gene: TRBV7-9; abundance: .; d_gene: .
CDR3aa: CASSQQGVYGYTF; CDR3nt: TGTGCCAGCAGCCAACAGGGGGTCTATGGCTACACCTTC; j_gene: TRBJ1-2; v_gene: TRBV2; abundance: .; d_gene: TRBD1
CDR3aa: CASSVTPNTEAFF; CDR3nt: TGTGCCAGCAGTGTAACTCCGAACACTGAAGCTTTCTTT; j_gene: TRBJ1-1; v_gene: TRBV2; abundance: .; d_gene: .
CDR3aa: CATSRDGAGGTDTQYF; CDR3nt: TGTGCCACCAGCAGAGATGGAGCGGGAGGCACAGATACGCAGTATTTT; j_gene: TRBJ2-3; v_gene: TRBV15; abundance: .; d_gene: TRBD2
CDR3aa: CASSPGRGETQYF; CDR3nt: TGTGCCAGCTCACCCGGCCGGGGGGAGACCCAGTACTTC; j_gene: TRBJ2-5; v_gene: TRBV18; abundance: few; d_gene: .
CDR3aa: CASSEWTGDYNEQFF; CDR3nt: TGTGCCAGCAGCGAATGGACAGGCGACTACAATGAGCAGTTCTTC; j_gene: TRBJ2-1; v_gene: TRBV14; abundance: few; d_gene: TRBD1
CDR3aa: CASSYSTGDGEQYF; CDR3nt: TGTGCCAGCAGTTACTCGACAGGGGATGGCGAGCAGTACTTC; j_gene: TRBJ2-7; v_gene: TRBV6-6; abundance: once; d_gene: TRBD1
CDR3aa: CASSIAARDTEAFF; CDR3nt: TGTGCCAGTAGTATCGCTGCCCGAGACACTGAAGCTTTCTTT; j_gene: TRBJ1-1; v_gene: TRBV19; abundance: .; d_gene: .
CDR3aa: CASSLQGAQNTQYF; CDR3nt: TGTGCCAGCAGCTTACAGGGGGCGCAAAATACGCAGTATTTT; j_gene: TRBJ2-3; v_gene: TRBV5-4; abundance: .; d_gene: TRBD1
CDR3aa: CSVGTGSLSYNEQFF; CDR3nt: TGCAGCGTGGGGACAGGTAGTCTCTCCTACAATGAGCAGTTCTTC; j_gene: TRBJ2-1; v_gene: TRBV29-1; abundance: .; d_gene: TRBD1
CDR3aa: CASSQDRGRSSYNEQFF; CDR3nt: TGTGCCAGCAGTCAAGACAGGGGCCGGAGCTCCTACAATGAGCAGTTCTTC; j_gene: TRBJ2-1; v_gene: TRBV6-1; abundance: .; d_gene: TRBD1
CDR3aa: CASTWEQYNEQFF; CDR3nt: TGTGCCAGCACCTGGGAGCAGTACAATGAGCAGTTCTTC; j_gene: TRBJ2-1; v_gene: TRBV28; abundance: .; d_gene: .
CDR3aa: CASSLAGAPNYGYTF; CDR3nt: TGTGCCAGCAGCTTGGCAGGGGCCCCTAACTATGGCTACACCTTC; j_gene: TRBJ1-2; v_gene: TRBV5-6; abundance: .; d_gene: .
CDR3aa: CASSFYLRRAYEQYF; CDR3nt: TGTGCCAGCAGTTTTTATCTTAGGAGGGCCTACGAGCAGTACTTC; j_gene: TRBJ2-7; v_gene: TRBV28; abundance: .; d_gene: .
CDR3aa: CASNREGLGNQPQHF; CDR3nt: TGTGCCAGCAACCGGGAGGGGCTCGGCAATCAGCCCCAGCATTTT; j_gene: TRBJ1-5; v_gene: TRBV2; abundance: .; d_gene: .
CDR3aa: CASSSRGGGGEQYF; CDR3nt: TGTGCCAGCAGCTCGCGTGGCGGGGGCGGCGAGCAGTACTTC; j_gene: TRBJ2-7; v_gene: TRBV7-2; abundance: few; d_gene: .
CDR3aa: CASGTSGGSYEQYF; CDR3nt: TGCGCCAGCGGGACTAGCGGGGGCTCCTACGAGCAGTACTTC; j_gene: TRBJ2-7; v_gene: TRBV5-1; abundance: .; d_gene: TRBD2
CDR3aa: CASSYSTPPEAFF; CDR3nt: TGTGCCAGCAGTTACTCAACACCGCCCGAAGCTTTCTTT; j_gene: TRBJ1-1; v_gene: TRBV6-6; abundance: .; d_gene: .
CDR3aa: CASSVAPASGGGEQFF; CDR3nt: TGTGCCAGCAGCGTAGCTCCGGCTAGCGGGGGTGGTGAGCAGTTCTTC; j_gene: TRBJ2-1; v_gene: TRBV9; abundance: .; d_gene: TRBD2
CDR3aa: CASSQDDMTGWDTGELFF; CDR3nt: TGCGCCAGCAGCCAAGACGATATGACAGGGTGGGACACCGGGGAGCTGTTTTTT; j_gene: TRBJ2-2; v_gene: TRBV4-1; abundance: once; d_gene: TRBD1
CDR3aa: CASSHGLAFADTQYF; CDR3nt: TGCGCCAGCAGCCACGGACTAGCCTTCGCAGATACGCAGTATTTT; j_gene: TRBJ2-3; v_gene: TRBV4-1; abundance: .; d_gene: TRBD2
CDR3aa: CATLAGNHEQYF; CDR3nt: TGTGCCACCCTTGCGGGGAACCACGAGCAGTACTTC; j_gene: TRBJ2-7; v_gene: TRBV28; abundance: few; d_gene: .
CDR3aa: CASRDTGSQSYGYTF; CDR3nt: TGTGCCAGCAGGGATACAGGGAGCCAGTCGTATGGCTACACCTTC; j_gene: TRBJ1-2; v_gene: TRBV6-5; abundance: .; d_gene: .
CDR3aa: CASSLFGGSLKNEQFF; CDR3nt: TGTGCCAGCAGTTTATTCGGCGGGAGTCTTAAGAATGAGCAGTTCTTC; j_gene: TRBJ2-1; v_gene: TRBV28; abundance: once; d_gene: TRBD2